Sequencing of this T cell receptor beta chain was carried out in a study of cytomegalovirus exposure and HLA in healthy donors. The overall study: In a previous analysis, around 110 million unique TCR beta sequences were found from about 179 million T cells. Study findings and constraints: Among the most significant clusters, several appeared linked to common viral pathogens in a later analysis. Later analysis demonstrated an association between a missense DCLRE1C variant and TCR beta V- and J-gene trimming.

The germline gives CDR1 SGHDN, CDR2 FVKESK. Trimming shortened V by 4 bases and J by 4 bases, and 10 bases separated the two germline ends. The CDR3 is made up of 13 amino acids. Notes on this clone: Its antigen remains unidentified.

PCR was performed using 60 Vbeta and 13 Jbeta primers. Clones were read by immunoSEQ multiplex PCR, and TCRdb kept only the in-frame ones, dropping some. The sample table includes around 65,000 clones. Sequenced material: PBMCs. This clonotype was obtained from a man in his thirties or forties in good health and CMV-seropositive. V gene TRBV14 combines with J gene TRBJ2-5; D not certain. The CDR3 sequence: CASSPLSAETQYF. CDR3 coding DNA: TGTGCCAGCAGCCCCCTCAGCGCAGAGACCCAGTACTTC.